Listed here are 10 T cell receptor beta chains from one sample, sequenced in a study of technical replicates of blood from several donors. Only in-frame clones appear in the TCRdb table, and some are missing; sequencing was by immunoSEQ multiplex PCR. The table has around 61,000 clones, around 86% seen once. The sequenced sample consisted of PBMCs. The receptors come from a human donor in good health. Some clones in this sample may be carry-over from other donors' samples.

The chain links TRBV1 to TRBJ2-1; the listed D gene, TRBD1, was not tested against the DNA. TRBV1 represents a pseudogene. The CDR3 has 14 residues. The CDR3 DNA sequence: TGCACCAGCAGTCCCTTTGACCTCCCAGGCGAGCAGTTCTTC. Its protein is CTSSPFDLPGEQFF.

V usage is TRBV7-3 and J usage is TRBJ2-1, with D hard to call. Trimming pared 3 bases from V and 3 bases from J, leaving 6 bases between. Germline assignment: CDR1 SGHTA and CDR2 FQGTGA. CDR3 size: 13 residues. CDR3 sequence: CASSFSDYNEQFF. CDR3 sequence (DNA): TGTGCCAGCAGCTTTTCAGACTACAATGAGCAGTTCTTC.

There are a few counts of this clone. The gene calls are TRBV29-1 and TRBJ1-2; D uncertain. V lost 5 bases and J 6 bases, leaving 19 bases between the germline ends. There are 14 residues in the CDR3. Germline V gene lookup returns CDR1 SQVTM and CDR2 ANQGSEA. The CDR3 region has the DNA TGCAGCGTTCCTGACCGGGTTTCATGGAATGGCTACACCTTC. It is translated as CSVPDRVSWNGYTF.

The chain combines TRBV4-2 with TRBJ2-5; possibly TRBD2 for D (5 bases). Germline CDR1 reads LGHNA; CDR2 reads YNFKEQ. With 0 bases removed from V and 5 bases from J, the gap between germline ends came to 7 bases. CDR3 length: 13 amino acids. CDR3 nucleotides: TGTGCCAGCAGCCAAGATTGGGAGGAGACCCAGTACTTC. This translates into CASSQDWEETQYF.

V is TRBV28 and J is TRBJ1-5; no clear D. The CDR3 sequence is 15 residues long. V gave up 4 bases and J gave up 2 bases, with 12 bases separating them. The V gene's germline CDR1 is MDHEN and CDR2 SYDVKM. The chain's CDR3 is CASSSFQHGNQPQHF. In DNA, the CDR3 is TGTGCCAGCAGTTCATTTCAACACGGCAATCAGCCCCAGCATTTT.

This clone was recorded a few times. The gene calls are TRBV2 and TRBJ1-2; TRBD1 matches 9 bases. CDR3 size: 15 residues. The trim removed 5 bases at V and 8 bases at J, leaving 12 bases unmatched. Looked up from germline, CDR1 is SNHLY and CDR2 is FYNNEI. CDR3 nucleotides: TGTGCCAGCAGTACACAGGGGGCGCGGGCTCAAGGCTACACCTTC. It specifies CASSTQGARAQGYTF.

J is TRBJ2-5 and V is TRBV19; D may be TRBD2 (5 bases). The CDR3 contains 13 residues. Germline V gene sequence: CDR1 LNHDA, CDR2 SQIVND (reference sequence). V was trimmed by 8 bases and J by 0 bases, leaving 10 bases between them. The CDR3 loop reads CASRGRYQETQYF. The CDR3 DNA is TGTGCCAGTCGTGGGAGATACCAAGAGACCCAGTACTTC.

The chain recombines TRBV2 with TRBJ2-2, with 8 bases matching TRBD2. Trimming took 7 bases from V and 2 from J; bases not matched to a gene: 3. Germline V gene data show CDR1 as SNHLY and CDR2 as FYNNEI. The CDR3 loop spans 14 amino acids. CDR3 nucleotides: TGTGCCAGCAAACTAGCGGACAACACCGGGGAGCTGTTTTTT. It is translated as CASKLADNTGELFF.

The genes are TRBV18 and TRBJ2-5, with 11 bases identical to TRBD1. The CDR3 consists of 15 residues. Germline-derived CDR1 and CDR2 are KGHSH and LQKENI. V shed 4 bases and J 7 bases; nucleotides not matched to a gene: 8. CDR3: CASSQGQGAQGTQYF. CDR3 DNA: TGTGCCAGCTCACAAGGACAGGGGGCGCAGGGGACCCAGTACTTC.

This chain joins TRBV6-4 and TRBJ2-3; 12 positions agree with TRBD2. J was trimmed by 5 bases and V by 3 bases; bases with no gene match: 3. Germline V CDR1 and CDR2: MRHNA, SNTAGT. This CDR3 is 15 amino acids long. The CDR3 region is CASSELAGGVDTQYF. The CDR3 DNA is TGTGCCAGCAGTGAACTAGCGGGGGGCGTAGATACGCAGTATTTT.